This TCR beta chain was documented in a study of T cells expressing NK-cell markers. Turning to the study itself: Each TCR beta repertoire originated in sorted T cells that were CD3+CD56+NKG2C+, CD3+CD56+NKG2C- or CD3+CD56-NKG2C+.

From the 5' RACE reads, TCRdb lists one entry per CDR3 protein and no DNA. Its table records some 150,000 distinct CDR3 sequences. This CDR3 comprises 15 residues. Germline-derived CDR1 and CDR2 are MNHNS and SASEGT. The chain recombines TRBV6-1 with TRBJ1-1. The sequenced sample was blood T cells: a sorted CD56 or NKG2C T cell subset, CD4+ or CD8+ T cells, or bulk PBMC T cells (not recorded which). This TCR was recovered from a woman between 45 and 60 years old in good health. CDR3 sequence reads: CASSDEEGVNTEAFF.